This TCR beta chain was sequenced in a study of regulatory T cells in long-lasting Graves disease. The time point denotes: newly diagnosed GD, antithyroid drugs for less than 3 months. PBMC-derived RNA was used for the TCR library. V was pared by 7 bases and J by 8 bases, with 5 bases of the junction left unmatched. The CDR3 has 13 amino acids. The V gene's germline CDR1 is SNHLY and CDR2 FYNNEI. In its sample, this clonotype was seen many times. Relying on iRepertoire HTBI primers and Arm-PCR of CDR3 regions, the team built TCR beta libraries. TCRdb independently ran MiXCR on the multiplex PCR reads; one entry per CDR3 protein. The sample yields 350,000 to 450,000 distinct CDR3 sequences, approximately 15% seen once. This sample also belongs to another study, concerning T cells in Graves' hyperthyroidism and ophthalmopathy.

The J gene is TRBJ2-3, the V gene TRBV2, with 11 positions matching TRBD2. Material: peripheral blood mononuclear cells (PBMCs), obtained at new diagnosis, from a patient treated with antithyroid drugs. The sequence came from a man aged 40-49 years with Graves disease. The CDR3: CASNPGLAATQYF. The DNA for the CDR3 is TGTGCCAGCAACCCGGGACTAGCGGCTACGCAGTATTTT.